The 4 T cell receptor beta chains listed next were all sequenced from one sample in a study of blood T cell repertoires in COVID-19 (dated by TCRdb to the early 2020s). Library preparation used the immunoSEQ multiplex PCR assay. The table was pulled from immuneACCESS by TCRdb, which kept in-frame rearrangements only. Such tables lose some clones; where checked, under half of the loss comes from unresolved V genes, and the rest has no known cause. The sample data list 250,000 to 300,000 clones, and roughly nine tenths of these were observed just once. The top ten clonotypes cover 2.2% of the sample. Sequenced: peripheral blood. These receptors were taken from a woman in her fifties or sixties who had recovered from COVID-19.

The rearrangement joins TRBV6-2 or TRBV6-3 to TRBJ2-1; 13 bases line up with TRBD2. CDR1 is MNHEY and CDR2 is SVGEGT in the germline V gene. The V gene end was trimmed by 4 bases and the J gene end by 7 bases; junction bases not matched to a gene: 4. The CDR3 runs to 15 residues. Written as DNA, the CDR3 is TGTGCCAGCAGTTTGGGACTAGCGGGGATAAATGAGCAGTTCTTC. This gives the protein CASSLGLAGINEQFF.

The V and J genes are TRBV9 and TRBJ1-1; perhaps TRBD1 as D (6 bases). The CDR3 sequence is 14 residues long. V was cut by 3 bases and J by 1 base, with 10 bases left in between. CDR1 is SGDLS, CDR2 YYNGEE, per germline. The CDR3 protein is CASSDRAWNTEAFF. The DNA for the CDR3 is TGTGCCAGCAGCGACAGGGCTTGGAACACTGAAGCTTTCTTT.

The gene calls are TRBV18 and TRBJ1-1; tentative D call: TRBD1 (6 bases). Germline CDR1 reads KGHSH; CDR2 reads LQKENI. CDR3 length: 13 amino acids. V was clipped by 4 bases and J by 5 bases, with 11 bases between them. The CDR3 DNA is TGTGCCAGCTCACAACCAGGGGTAACTGAAGCTTTCTTT. This sequence encodes CASSQPGVTEAFF. Supplemented by reference TRBV18 and TRBJ1-1, the full variable domain reads NAGVMQNPRHLVRRRGQEARLRCSPMKGHSHVYWYRQLPEEGLKFMVYLQKENIIDESGMPKERFSAEFPKEGPSILRIQQVVRGDSAAYFCASSQPGVTEAFFGQGTRLTVV.

The rearrangement uses TRBV30 and TRBJ1-1; maybe TRBD1 (5 bases). The CDR3 is 14 amino acids. Germline V gene lookup returns CDR1 GTSNPN and CDR2 SVGIG (reference sequence). Between the trimmed V and J ends, which lost 0 bases and 5 bases, there was a span of 13 bases. The CDR3 DNA reads TGTGCCTGGAGTGTACGGGGGATGAGAACTGAAGCTTTCTTT. It codes for CAWSVRGMRTEAFF.